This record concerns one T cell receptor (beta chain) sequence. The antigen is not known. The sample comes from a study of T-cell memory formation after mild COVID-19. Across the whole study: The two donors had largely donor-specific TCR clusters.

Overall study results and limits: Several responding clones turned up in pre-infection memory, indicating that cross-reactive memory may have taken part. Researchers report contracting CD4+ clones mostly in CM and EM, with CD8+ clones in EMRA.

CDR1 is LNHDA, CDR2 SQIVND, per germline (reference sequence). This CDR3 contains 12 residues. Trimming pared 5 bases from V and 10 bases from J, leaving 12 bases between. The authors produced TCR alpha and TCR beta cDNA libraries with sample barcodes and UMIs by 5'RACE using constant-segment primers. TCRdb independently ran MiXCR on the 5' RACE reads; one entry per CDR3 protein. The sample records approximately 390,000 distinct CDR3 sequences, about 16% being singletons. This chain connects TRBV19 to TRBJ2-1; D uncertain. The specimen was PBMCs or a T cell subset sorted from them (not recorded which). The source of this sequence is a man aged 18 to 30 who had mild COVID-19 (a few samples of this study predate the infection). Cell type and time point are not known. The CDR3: CASSYPGSEQFF. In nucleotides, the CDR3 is TGTGCCAGTAGTTATCCAGGAAGCGAGCAGTTCTTC.